This T cell receptor (beta chain) comes out of a study of T cell responses to AZD1222 COVID-19 vaccine. Study-level points and caveats: Increased Spike-specific TCR breadth and depth were observed after two AZD1222 doses. The repertoires were collected only after the peak T cell response. In the spike-specific TCR repertoire, nearly half reportedly target unmutated variant regions.

Some clones are missing from TCRdb's copy, which holds only in-frame ones; the method was immunoSEQ multiplex PCR. This sample has under 110,000 clones, with just over 85% found just once. Regarding this clone: Its antigen is undetermined.

With V trimmed by 9 bases and J by 9 bases, 11 bases remained unmatched. CDR1 and CDR2 (germline): SNHLY, FYNNEI. This CDR3 contains 13 residues. The V gene is TRBV2, the J gene TRBJ1-1, with TRBD1 identical over 9 bases. The TCR sequence derives from an adult in good health. The specimen comprised peripheral blood, sampled on day 0 of AZD1222 vaccination. As DNA, the CDR3 is TGTGCCAGTCAGCCGGGACAGGGAATGAAAGCTTTCTTT. This translates into CASQPGQGMKAFF.